This T cell receptor beta chain emerged from a study of blood T cell repertoires in COVID-19. Study at large: Two negative PCRs, clearance, or symptom resolution were required of recovered Cohort 3 donors.

Assignments of participants to cohorts depended upon their own reported clinical history. On this clone: In the same sample, other DNA sequences code for this CDR3.

The assay was immunoSEQ multiplex PCR, and TCRdb's table has in-frame clones only and misses some. The sample lists 400,000 or so clones, approximately 89% seen once, with around 2% in the top ten. This clonotype was sampled from a man between 35 and 55 years old in a cohort exposed to, infected with or recovered from COVID-19 (not recorded which). The material sequenced was PBMCs or T cells enriched from blood (not recorded which).

This CDR3 reads CASSPRTGGDYGYTF. DNA for the CDR3: TGTGCCAGCAGCCCTCGGACAGGGGGCGACTATGGCTACACCTTC. The chain recombines TRBV3-1 (or the pseudogene TRBV3-2) with TRBJ1-2; 11 bases fit TRBD1. J was trimmed by 3 bases and V by 4 bases; bases with no gene match: 4. Germline V gene sequence: CDR1 LGHDT, CDR2 YNNKEL (reference sequence). The CDR3 sequence is 15 residues long.